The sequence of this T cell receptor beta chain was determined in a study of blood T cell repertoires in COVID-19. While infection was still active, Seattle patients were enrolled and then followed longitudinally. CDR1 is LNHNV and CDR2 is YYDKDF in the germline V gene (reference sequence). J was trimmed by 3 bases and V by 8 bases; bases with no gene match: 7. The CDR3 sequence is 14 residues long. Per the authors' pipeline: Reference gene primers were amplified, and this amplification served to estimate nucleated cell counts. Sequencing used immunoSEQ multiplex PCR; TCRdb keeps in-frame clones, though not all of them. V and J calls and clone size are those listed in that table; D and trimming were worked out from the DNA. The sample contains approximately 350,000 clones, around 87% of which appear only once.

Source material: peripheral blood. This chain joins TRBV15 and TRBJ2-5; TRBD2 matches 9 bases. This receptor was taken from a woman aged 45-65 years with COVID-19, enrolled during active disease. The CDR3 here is CATRAGGGEETQYF. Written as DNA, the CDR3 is TGTGCCACCCGGGCGGGAGGGGGGGAAGAGACCCAGTACTTC.